This T cell receptor (beta chain) stems from a study of shared clonotypes between healthy human individuals. At the level of the study: Contributing individuals were two females and three males aged 18 to 49. Study-level results: Estimated richness was generally greater in naive than memory subsets.

The study separated CD4+ cells into CD45RA+ naive and CD45RA-negative memory subsets. Germline loops: CDR1 MGHRA, CDR2 YSYEKL. Trimming pared 1 base from V and 7 bases from J, leaving 7 bases between. The CDR3 totals 13 residues. This clone was observed a single time. The antigen is not known. It was across several immunoSEQ plates that each subset's genomic DNA was evenly split. Clones were read by immunoSEQ multiplex PCR, and TCRdb kept only the in-frame ones, dropping some. Here the sample spans some 630,000 clones, approximately 75% being singletons. The sample consisted of memory CD4+ T cells sorted from blood. Subset denoted: CD45RA-negative fraction. This TCR came from a woman aged 25 to 45 in good health. This chain uses TRBV4-1 with TRBJ1-4; D is unresolved. The CDR3 protein is CASSQGWGEKLFF. The DNA of the CDR3 is TGCGCCAGCAGCCAAGGCTGGGGTGAAAAACTGTTTTTT.